The clone carrying this T cell receptor beta chain was observed a few times. The antigen is undetermined. This CDR3 contains 13 residues. The V segment lost 3 bases and the J segment 5 bases; nucleotides outside the gene matches: 2. Germline lookup yields CDR1 LGHNT and CDR2 FRNRAP. This sample is drawn from a study of identical twins' blood T cells. Sample barcodes were added at both library ends during cDNA synthesis. TCRdb re-called the 5' RACE reads through MiXCR, storing one row per CDR3 protein. Among 400,000 or so distinct CDR3 sequences, about 28% were seen once, and the ten largest hold about 6%. Reared together, all three twin pairs probably met the same infectious agents and vaccines. General study findings and limits: Even for out-of-frame TCRbeta, twins reportedly shared V gene usage much more than unrelated donors.

This receptor was identified in a woman aged 18 to 55 in good health. The sequenced material came from PBMCs. This rearrangement joins TRBV12-5 to TRBJ1-2, with 8 bases that match TRBD1. CDR3: CASGFTGGYGYTF. CDR3 nucleotides: TGTGCTAGTGGTTTTACAGGGGGATATGGCTACACCTTC.